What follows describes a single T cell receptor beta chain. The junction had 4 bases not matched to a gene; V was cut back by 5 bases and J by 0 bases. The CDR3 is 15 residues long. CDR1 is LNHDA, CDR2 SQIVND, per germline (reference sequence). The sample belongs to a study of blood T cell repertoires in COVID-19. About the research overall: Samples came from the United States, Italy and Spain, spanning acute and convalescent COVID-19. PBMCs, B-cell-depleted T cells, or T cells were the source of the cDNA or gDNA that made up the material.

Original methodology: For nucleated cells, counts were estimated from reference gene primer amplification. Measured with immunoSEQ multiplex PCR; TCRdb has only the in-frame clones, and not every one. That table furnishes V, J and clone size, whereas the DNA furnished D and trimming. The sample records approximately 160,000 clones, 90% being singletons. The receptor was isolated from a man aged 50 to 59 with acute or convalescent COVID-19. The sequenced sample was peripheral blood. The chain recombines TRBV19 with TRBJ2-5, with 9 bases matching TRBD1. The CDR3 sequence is CASSGTGMYQETQYF. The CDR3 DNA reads TGTGCCAGTAGTGGGACAGGGATGTACCAAGAGACCCAGTACTTC.